One sample yielded the 30 T cell receptor beta chains listed below, sequenced in a study of shared clonotypes between healthy human individuals (TCRdb year 2020). CD8 naive samples were CD45RO-negative cells positively selected for CCR7, giving a CD45RA+CCR7+ population that excluded TemRA cells. Receptors were amplified or captured by the immunoSEQ multiplex PCR assay. In its TCRdb copy, this immuneACCESS table keeps in-frame sequences only and misses some clones. Where compared with another copy, unresolved V genes explain less than half of these, and the others have no known cause. The sample table contains about 2,100,000 clones; only one count was recorded for 93% of them. The ten most abundant clones make up more than 1.5% of the sample. Sequencing was carried out using naive CD8+ T cells from PBMCs. Read against the paper, the sample's cell subset or site label means: CD45RA+CCR7+. The receptor source for this set is a man between 18 and 35 years old in good health. Some clones in this sample may be carry-over from other donors' samples.

In the case of this clone: Other nucleotide sequences in the sample specify the same CDR3. The V gene is TRBV30, the J gene TRBJ2-7; D is uncertain. Germline V gene data show CDR1 as GTSNPN and CDR2 as SVGIG (reference sequence). The CDR3 length is 12 residues. V lost 2 bases, J lost 3 bases, and 8 bases lay in between. The CDR3 region is CAWSTSSYEQYF. The DNA for the CDR3 is TGTGCCTGGAGTACAAGTAGCTACGAGCAGTACTTC.

V gene TRBV6-1 combines with J gene TRBJ2-2; D may be TRBD2 (7 bases). Trimming cost V 6 bases and J 8 bases, with 16 bases left between them. The CDR3 contains 14 residues. Germline V CDR1 and CDR2: MNHNS, SASEGT. The CDR3 protein is CASRAGGPAGELFF. The CDR3 DNA reads as TGTGCCAGCAGAGCCGGGGGGCCCGCGGGGGAGCTGTTTTTT.

V usage is TRBV5-1 and J usage is TRBJ2-7; unclear D gene. Trimming removed 1 base from V and 5 bases from J, with 10 bases in between. This CDR3 is built from 13 residues. Germline CDR1 and CDR2: SGHRS and YFSETQ. The chain's CDR3 is CASSLSRPHEQYF. CDR3 sequence (DNA): TGCGCCAGCAGCTTGAGTCGCCCACACGAGCAGTACTTC.

V and J are TRBV6-1 and TRBJ1-5; D gene uncertain. The CDR3 is 16 amino acids. The V end lost 3 bases, the J end lost 5 bases, and 17 bases lay between the germline ends. Germline V CDR1 and CDR2: MNHNS, SASEGT. DNA of the CDR3: TGTGCCAGCAGTGAGAACCCACCCGGGTCACATCAGCCCCAGCATTTT. It is translated as CASSENPPGSHQPQHF.

This clone occurred once. The identical CDR3 is also encoded by other nucleotide sequences in the sample. This chain joins TRBV27 and TRBJ2-1; D not certain. This CDR3 spans 12 amino acids. V was pared by 8 bases and J by 12 bases, with 17 bases between. Germline lookup yields CDR1 MNHEY and CDR2 SMNVEV (reference sequence). CDR3 region: CASSYPDGRQFF. CDR3 bases: TGTGCCAGCTCGTACCCCGACGGTCGGCAGTTCTTC.

The chain couples TRBV27 to TRBJ2-7, with 9 bases matching TRBD2. The CDR3 has 15 residues. Trimming at V came to 5 bases and at J to 2 bases, leaving 7 bases not matched to a gene. Germline values: CDR1 MNHEY, CDR2 SMNVEV (reference sequence). The DNA of the CDR3 is TGTGCCAGCAGTGACCCCCTAGCGGGGACCTACGAGCAGTACTTC. Amino acids: CASSDPLAGTYEQYF.

The chain has TRBV4-2 and TRBJ2-7, with TRBD2 as a possible D gene (6 bases). V was pared by 0 bases and J by 1 base, with 10 bases between. The CDR3 runs to 15 residues. The V gene's germline CDR1 is LGHNA and CDR2 YNFKEQ. The CDR3 coding sequence is TGTGCCAGCAGCCAAGATGGGGGGAGGTCCTACGAGCAGTACTTC. This gives the protein CASSQDGGRSYEQYF.

The chain couples TRBV5-4 to TRBJ1-2, with D possibly TRBD1 on 5 matching bases. V lost 5 bases, J lost 8 bases, and 13 bases lay in between. Germline assignment: CDR1 SGHNT and CDR2 YYREEE (reference sequence). This CDR3 region has 12 residues. This chain's CDR3 is CASRGSGLGYTF. In DNA, the CDR3 is TGTGCCAGCAGGGGCTCGGGGCTAGGCTACACCTTC. The variable domain in full, with the rest retrieved from reference TRBV5-4 and TRBJ1-2, is ETGVTQSPTHLIKTRGQQVTLRCSSQSGHNTVSWYQQALGQGPQFIFQYYREEENGRGNFPPRFSGLQFPNYSSELNVNALELDDSALYLCASRGSGLGYTFGSGTRLTVV.

The rearrangement joins TRBV7-9 to TRBJ2-1; D unresolved. The germline V and J ends were trimmed by 5 bases and 3 bases, with 14 bases remaining between them. Germline CDR1 is SEHNR and CDR2 is FQNEAQ (reference sequence). The CDR3 totals 15 residues. The CDR3 nucleotides read TGTGCCAGCAGCCCGGCTGGGTCTTTCTACAATGAGCAGTTCTTC. This encodes CASSPAGSFYNEQFF.

The V gene is TRBV29-1, the J gene TRBJ2-5; D uncertain. The DNA matches TRBJ2-7 better at its end, which makes the J call doubtful. This CDR3 has 13 amino acids. Germline V gene sequence: CDR1 SQVTM, CDR2 ANQGSEA. This CDR3 reads CSVEETSSYEQYF. CDR3 coding DNA: TGCAGCGTTGAAGAGACGTCATCCTACGAGCAGTACTTC.

The chain employs TRBV5-4 and TRBJ2-1; D may correspond to TRBD1 or TRBD2 (5 bases each). V was cut by 0 bases and J by 7 bases, with 26 bases left in between. The CDR3 consists of 19 residues. Per the germline V gene, CDR1 is SGHNT and CDR2 is YYREEE (reference sequence). The CDR3 reads CASSLGPGPILSGHNEQFF. The CDR3 bases are TGTGCCAGCAGCTTGGGACCGGGACCAATTCTAAGTGGGCATAATGAGCAGTTCTTC.

The V call is TRBV11-2, the J call TRBJ2-1, with unresolved D. Trimming removed 1 base at V and 13 bases at J, with 14 bases between. CDR3 length: 13 amino acids. CDR1 is SGHAT and CDR2 is FQNNGV in the germline V gene. The CDR3 spells CASSLVLGRPQFF. The CDR3 DNA reads TGTGCCAGCAGCTTAGTCCTCGGACGACCCCAGTTCTTC.

The rearrangement uses TRBV28 and TRBJ2-1, with D perhaps TRBD1 or TRBD2 (6 bases each). The V gene's germline CDR1 is MDHEN and CDR2 SYDVKM. Trimming cost V 3 bases and J 7 bases, with 16 bases left between them. The CDR3 has 15 residues. The CDR3 reads CASSFRGRTANEQFF. The CDR3 bases are TGTGCCAGCAGTTTTAGGGGGAGGACGGCAAATGAGCAGTTCTTC.

This chain uses TRBV5-1 with TRBJ2-2; 9 nucleotides line up with TRBD2. The CDR3 is 19 residues long. V shed 0 bases and J 4 bases; nucleotides not matched to a gene: 13. Germline values: CDR1 SGHRS, CDR2 YFSETQ. The CDR3 is CASSLVASGTEESTGELFF. The DNA of the CDR3 is TGCGCCAGCAGCTTGGTGGCTAGCGGGACTGAGGAGAGCACCGGGGAGCTGTTTTTT.

The rearrangement links TRBV11-2 to TRBJ2-5; a weak D match, TRBD2 (6 bases). CDR1 and CDR2 from the germline V gene are SGHAT and FQNNGV. The CDR3 covers 13 residues. V was trimmed by 7 bases and J by 4 bases, leaving 13 bases between them. This CDR3 reads CASTGGGVETQYF. The CDR3 bases are TGTGCCAGCACCGGTGGAGGGGTAGAGACCCAGTACTTC.

This sequence joins TRBV30 and TRBJ2-7, with D possibly TRBD2 on 6 matching bases. CDR1 is GTSNPN, CDR2 SVGIG, per germline (reference sequence). This CDR3 comprises 11 residues. The CDR3 reads CALDYGYEQYF. CDR3 bases: TGTGCATTGGACTATGGCTACGAGCAGTACTTC.

This clone has just a few counts. This chain links TRBV9 with TRBJ1-1; 7 bases are shared with TRBD1. The CDR3 is 13 residues long. Germline lookup yields CDR1 SGDLS and CDR2 YYNGEE. The junction had 3 bases not matched to a gene; V was cut back by 0 bases and J by 7 bases. Here the CDR3 reads CASSVEWDSEAFF. In DNA form, the CDR3 reads TGTGCCAGCAGCGTAGAATGGGACAGTGAAGCTTTCTTT.

V usage is TRBV30 and J usage is TRBJ1-2; D remains ambiguous. Looked up from germline, CDR1 is GTSNPN and CDR2 is SVGIG (reference sequence). This CDR3 spans 15 amino acids. Trimming took 2 bases from V and 0 from J, leaving 13 bases between them. CDR3 sequence: CAWSRIRPSNYGYTF. The CDR3 DNA reads as TGTGCCTGGAGTAGAATACGTCCTTCTAACTATGGCTACACCTTC.

The chain carries TRBV7-8 and TRBJ1-4; maybe TRBD1 (6 bases). The germline gives CDR1 SGHVS, CDR2 FQNEAQ. The CDR3 consists of 14 residues. The V end was cut by 5 bases, the J end by 3 bases, with 10 bases between. In DNA form, the CDR3 reads TGTGCCAGCAGCGAGGGGGTAGCTAATGAAAAACTGTTTTTT. This encodes CASSEGVANEKLFF.

In DNA form, the CDR3 reads TGTGCCAGCAGCGCTAGACTAGCGGGAAGCTCCTACAATGAGCAGTTCTTC. It is translated as CASSARLAGSSYNEQFF. The chain carries TRBV7-9 and TRBJ2-1; 11 bases are shared with TRBD2. CDR1 is SEHNR, CDR2 FQNEAQ, per germline (reference sequence). This CDR3 is 17 amino acids long. V dropped 5 bases and J dropped 0; count of bases not matched to a gene: 6.

V and J are TRBV27 and TRBJ2-3; no definite D call. Germline V gene sequence: CDR1 MNHEY, CDR2 SMNVEV (reference sequence). V gave up 2 bases and J gave up 2 bases, with 14 bases separating them. This CDR3 contains 16 residues. The CDR3 here is CASSLLNARITDTQYF. In DNA form, the CDR3 reads TGTGCCAGCAGTTTACTTAACGCGCGGATCACAGATACGCAGTATTTT.

A remark on this clone: The sample has other DNA sequences that encode this CDR3 too. The CDR3 reads CASSHSYEQYF. DNA for the CDR3: TGTGCCAGCAGCCACTCCTACGAGCAGTACTTC. The chain has TRBV7-9 and TRBJ2-7; D gene ambiguous. The V end lost 5 bases, the J end lost 0 bases, and 2 bases lay between the germline ends. The germline gives CDR1 SEHNR, CDR2 FQNEAQ (reference sequence). The length of the CDR3 is 11 residues.

Remarks on this clone: Other DNA sequences of this sample code for an identical CDR3. The chain couples TRBV27 to TRBJ2-7; 7 bases map to TRBD2. This CDR3 is 14 amino acids long. V gave up 4 bases and J gave up 2 bases; unmatched junction bases: 5. Germline assignment: CDR1 MNHEY and CDR2 SMNVEV (reference sequence). The CDR3: CASSWASGTYEQYF. In DNA form, the CDR3 reads TGTGCCAGCAGTTGGGCTAGCGGAACCTACGAGCAGTACTTC.

The chain joins TRBV29-1 to TRBJ2-7; tentatively, D is TRBD2 (6 bases). The CDR3 loop spans 22 amino acids. CDR1 is SQVTM and CDR2 is ANQGSEA in the germline V gene. Between the trimmed V and J ends, which lost 0 bases and 4 bases, there was a span of 37 bases. CDR3 nucleotide sequence: TGCAGCGTTGAAGATTGGGTTCGCGGGGAAGGAACCCACCAAGAGGGATTATACGAGCAGTACTTC. It codes for CSVEDWVRGEGTHQEGLYEQYF.

To note about this clone: One end of the junction does not line up with germline, which may come from a read error. The CDR3 loop is CASSPGGPSHEQYF. As DNA, the CDR3 is TGTGCCAGCAGCCCCGGGGGACCCTCCCACGAGCAGTACTTC. The chain combines TRBV5-4 with TRBJ2-7; possibly TRBD2 for D (6 bases). The CDR3 has 14 amino acids. Germline V gene data show CDR1 as SGHNT and CDR2 as YYREEE (reference sequence).

V usage is TRBV27 and J usage is TRBJ2-7; 11 nucleotides match TRBD2. The CDR3 is 17 residues long. The junction had 14 bases not matched to a gene; V was cut back by 5 bases and J by 5 bases. From germline, CDR1 is MNHEY and CDR2 SMNVEV (reference sequence). This CDR3 is CASSPSSLAGGWDEQYF. CDR3 sequence (DNA): TGTGCCAGCAGTCCATCCTCCTTAGCGGGAGGGTGGGACGAGCAGTACTTC.

V usage is TRBV11-2 and J usage is TRBJ2-5; D remains ambiguous. V was trimmed by 3 bases and J by 3 bases, leaving 23 bases between them. In germline, CDR1 is SGHAT, CDR2 FQNNGV. CDR3 length: 18 residues. Here the CDR3 DNA reads TGTGCCAGCAGCTTTCCAACCCTCATTTCAGGTGGAAAAGAGACCCAGTACTTC. Amino acids: CASSFPTLISGGKETQYF.

The rearrangement links TRBV7-9 to TRBJ1-1, with D uncertain. The germline V gene has CDR1 SEHNR and CDR2 FQNEAQ (reference sequence). This CDR3 has 14 amino acids. The V gene lost 4 bases and the J gene lost 2 bases, with 11 bases spanning the gap. The CDR3 sequence: CASSYAGPNTEAFF. Here the CDR3 DNA reads TGTGCCAGCAGCTATGCCGGCCCTAACACTGAAGCTTTCTTT. The variable domain in full, completed from reference TRBV7-9 and TRBJ1-1, reads DTGVSQNPRHKITKRGQNVTFRCDPISEHNRLYWYRQTLGQGPEFLTYFQNEAQLEKSRLLSDRFSAERPKGSFSTLEIQRTEQGDSAMYLCASSYAGPNTEAFFGQGTRLTVV.

This clone was picked up one time. V is TRBV6-6 and J is TRBJ1-2; D not resolved. With 1 base removed from V and 5 bases from J, the gap between germline ends came to 11 bases. This CDR3 spans 14 amino acids. Germline CDR1 reads MNHNY; CDR2 reads SVGAGI (reference sequence). The CDR3 DNA is TGTGCCAGCAGTTACTTCACCAGTAATTATGGCTACACCTTC. This gives the protein CASSYFTSNYGYTF.

The chain uses TRBV6-1 and TRBJ2-7, with 8 bases lining up with TRBD1. The J segment lost 7 bases and the V segment lost 1 base, leaving 6 bases of the junction unmatched. The CDR3 has 14 amino acids. Germline loops: CDR1 MNHNS, CDR2 SASEGT. CDR3 DNA: TGTGCCAGCAGTGAAGTACAGGGGGTAGGGGAGCAGTACTTC. This gives the protein CASSEVQGVGEQYF.